These 4 T cell receptor beta chains originate from one sample sequenced in a study of T cells in Graves' hyperthyroidism and ophthalmopathy. RNA transcripts were the template for amplifying TCR beta CDR3 regions. Initially, a first-round RT-PCR of the TCR CDR3 employed the HTBI primer set. In TCRdb, the multiplex PCR reads were re-called with MiXCR into one record per CDR3 protein. The sample has 400,000 to 550,000 distinct CDR3 sequences, about 24% seen once. What was sequenced was blood. The receptors shown here come from a woman aged 25-40 years with Graves' ophthalmopathy.

V and J are TRBV28 and TRBJ2-6; 7 nucleotides match TRBD2. The CDR3 spans 16 residues. Germline CDR1 MDHEN, CDR2 SYDVKM. The ends lost 5 bases at V and 2 bases at J; junction bases unmatched: 6. CDR3 protein: CASSRGAGTGANVLTF. CDR3 DNA: TGTGCCAGCAGTCGAGGAGCGGGGACTGGGGCCAACGTCCTGACTTTC.

This clonotype was found many times. The V call is TRBV18, the J call TRBJ2-7, with D possibly TRBD1 on 6 matching bases. Trimming removed 3 bases at V and 1 base at J, with 16 bases between. CDR3 size: 16 residues. Per the germline V gene, CDR1 is KGHSH and CDR2 is LQKENI. CDR3 amino acids: CASSPYLQGESYEQYF. Written as DNA, the CDR3 is TGTGCCAGCTCACCGTATTTACAGGGAGAATCCTACGAGCAGTACTTC.

This clonotype appeared once. The genes are TRBV6-5 and TRBJ2-2; possibly TRBD1 for D (6 bases). This CDR3 has 17 residues. V shed 0 bases and J shed 6 bases, with 17 bases lying between them. The V gene's germline CDR1 is MNHEY and CDR2 SVGAGI. CDR3 in amino acids: CASSYSRQAHPPGELFF. In nucleotides, the CDR3 is TGTGCCAGCAGTTACTCGAGACAGGCCCACCCGCCCGGGGAGCTGTTTTTT.

This clonotype has a single count. The chain recombines TRBV6-2 or TRBV6-3 with TRBJ2-2; 7 nucleotides agree with TRBD1. CDR1 is MNHEY and CDR2 is SVGEGT in the germline V gene. This CDR3 is 15 amino acids long. V shed 0 bases, J shed 6 bases, and the junction held 4 bases outside the gene matches. The CDR3 coding sequence is TGTGCCAGCAGTTACTCCTCAGGGGGAGCCGGGGAGCTGTTTTTT. It yields the protein CASSYSSGGAGELFF.